Shown below are 9 T cell receptor beta chains from a single sample sequenced in a study of early stage breast cancer tumors. The repertoire was sequenced with immunoSEQ multiplex PCR; TCRdb's copy has only in-frame clones and lacks some. Of about 17,000 clones listed, 83% are singletons. Sample: blood. These receptor sequences come from a person between 70 and 80 years old with breast cancer.

This chain uses TRBV6-5 with TRBJ1-6; D may be TRBD1 (5 bases). Germline V gene data show CDR1 as MNHEY and CDR2 as SVGAGI. The CDR3 loop spans 13 amino acids. V gave up 6 bases and J gave up 14 bases, with 17 bases separating them. In DNA form, the CDR3 reads TGTGCCAGCAGATTAGACAGAAGCGAGGCCCTCCACTTT. This translates into CASRLDRSEALHF.

The V call is TRBV5-4, the J call TRBJ1-1; 8 bases match TRBD1. This CDR3 is built from 14 residues. V lost 1 base, J lost 4 bases, and 3 bases stayed unmatched. Germline V gene lookup returns CDR1 SGHNT and CDR2 YYREEE (reference sequence). CDR3 region: CASSLTGGGTEAFF. CDR3 coding DNA: TGTGCCAGCAGCTTGACAGGGGGGGGCACTGAAGCTTTCTTT.

The CDR3 is CASSLGSSGGTSYEQYF. As DNA, the CDR3 is TGTGCCAGCAGCTTAGGATCCAGCGGGGGGACGTCCTACGAGCAGTACTTC. The gene calls are TRBV7-9 and TRBJ2-7; TRBD2 matches at 9 bases. Germline loops: CDR1 SEHNR, CDR2 FQNEAQ (reference sequence). The trim removed 1 base at V and 1 base at J, leaving 8 bases unmatched. The CDR3 totals 17 residues.

In this sample, this clone turned up once. This rearrangement joins TRBV2 to TRBJ2-7, with D possibly TRBD1 on 6 matching bases. The CDR3 covers 13 residues. V was clipped by 8 bases and J by 2 bases, with 13 bases between them. The germline V gene encodes CDR1 SNHLY and CDR2 FYNNEI. CDR3 residues: CASQGQRTYEQYF. The CDR3 DNA follows: TGTGCCAGCCAAGGACAGCGAACCTACGAGCAGTACTTC.

This chain joins TRBV6-6 and TRBJ2-7; TRBD2 aligns across 8 bases. The J segment lost 4 bases and the V segment lost 0 bases, leaving 2 bases of the junction unmatched. The germline CDR1 and CDR2 sequences are MNHNY and SVGAGI (reference sequence). This CDR3 is built from 14 residues. The CDR3 loop reads CASSYSASGYEQYF. DNA of the CDR3: TGTGCCAGCAGTTACTCGGCTAGCGGGTACGAGCAGTACTTC.

This rearrangement joins TRBV28 to TRBJ2-5; 12 bases agree with TRBD1. The J call is doubtful: the DNA matches TRBJ2-7 better. There are 14 residues in the CDR3. Germline CDR1 and CDR2: MDHEN and SYDVKM. Here the CDR3 reads CASRGQGASYEQYF. The CDR3 DNA reads TGTGCCAGCAGGGGACAGGGGGCATCCTACGAGCAGTACTTC.

The CDR3 sequence is CASSLGLGGSLMNTEAFF. For the CDR3, the DNA is TGCGCCAGCAGCTTGGGGCTCGGGGGTTCTCTCATGAACACTGAAGCTTTCTTT. The chain joins TRBV5-1 to TRBJ1-1, with a tentative D call TRBD1 (5 bases). V shed 0 bases and J shed 0 bases, with 18 bases lying between them. CDR1 is SGHRS and CDR2 is YFSETQ in the germline V gene. This CDR3 comprises 18 residues.

The sample holds a few counts of this clone. The gene calls are TRBV6-4 and TRBJ1-6, with D unresolved. The CDR3 runs to 17 residues. Germline CDR1 and CDR2: MRHNA and SNTAGT. V was cut by 4 bases and J by 9 bases, with 22 bases left in between. This chain's CDR3 is CASSARLEEKGASPLHF. The DNA for the CDR3 is TGTGCCAGCAGTGCCAGACTGGAGGAGAAGGGCGCTTCACCCCTCCACTTT.

This rearrangement joins TRBV9 to TRBJ2-7; 8 bases are a match to TRBD2. This CDR3 is 15 amino acids long. Germline V gene data show CDR1 as SGDLS and CDR2 as YYNGEE. V dropped 0 bases and J dropped 0; count of bases not matched to a gene: 2. In DNA, the CDR3 is TGTGCCAGCAGCGTAGCGGCGGGGGGCTCCTACGAGCAGTACTTC. Its translation is CASSVAAGGSYEQYF.